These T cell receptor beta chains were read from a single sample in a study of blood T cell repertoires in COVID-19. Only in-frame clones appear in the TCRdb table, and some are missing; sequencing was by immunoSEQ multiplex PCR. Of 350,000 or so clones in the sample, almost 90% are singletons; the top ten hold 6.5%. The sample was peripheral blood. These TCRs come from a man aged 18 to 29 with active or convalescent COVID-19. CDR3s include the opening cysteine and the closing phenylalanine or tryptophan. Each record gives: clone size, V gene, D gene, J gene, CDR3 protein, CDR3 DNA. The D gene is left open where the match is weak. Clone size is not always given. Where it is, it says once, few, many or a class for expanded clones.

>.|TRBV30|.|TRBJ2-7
CAWSPAPRVQQYF
TGTGCCTGGAGTCCCGCCCCCAGGGTCCAGCAGTACTTC
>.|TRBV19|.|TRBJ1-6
CASSPWALTGAGESPLHF
TGTGCCAGTAGCCCGTGGGCTCTAACCGGGGCAGGGGAATCACCCCTCCACTTT
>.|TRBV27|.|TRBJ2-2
CASRPGLEAGELFF
TGTGCCAGCAGACCCGGGTTGGAGGCCGGGGAGCTGTTTTTT
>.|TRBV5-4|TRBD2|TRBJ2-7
CASTLAGGRDEQYF
TGTGCCAGCACCCTAGCGGGAGGTCGAGACGAGCAGTACTTC
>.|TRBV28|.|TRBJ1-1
CASSPGVTAGNTEAFF
TGTGCCAGCAGTCCAGGGGTTACGGCTGGGAACACTGAAGCTTTCTTT
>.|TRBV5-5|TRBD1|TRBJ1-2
CASSSQPGTGGAGYGYTF
TGTGCCAGCAGCTCGCAGCCCGGGACAGGGGGCGCGGGCTATGGCTACACCTTC
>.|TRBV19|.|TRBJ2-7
CASSIGSGSYEQYF
TGTGCCAGTAGTATAGGCTCGGGCTCCTACGAGCAGTACTTC
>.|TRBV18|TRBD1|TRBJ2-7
CASSPGTGGAEQYF
TGTGCCAGCTCACCCGGGACAGGAGGGGCCGAGCAGTACTTC
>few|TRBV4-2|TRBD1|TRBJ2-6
CASSQDTGAASGANVLTF
TGTGCCAGCAGCCAAGACACAGGGGCCGCCTCTGGGGCCAACGTCCTGACTTTC
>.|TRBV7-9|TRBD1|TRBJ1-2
CASSPSRDSPYGYTF
TGTGCCAGCAGCCCTAGCCGGGACAGCCCCTATGGCTACACCTTC
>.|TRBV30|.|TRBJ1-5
CAWRGESNQPQHF
TGTGCCTGGAGGGGAGAGAGCAATCAGCCCCAGCATTTT
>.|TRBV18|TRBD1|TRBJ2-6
CASSRQGEGANVLTF
TGTGCCAGCTCACGACAGGGTGAGGGGGCCAACGTCCTGACTTTC
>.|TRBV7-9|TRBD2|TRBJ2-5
CASSLGTSSETQYF
TGTGCCAGCAGCTTAGGGACTAGCTCAGAGACCCAGTACTTC
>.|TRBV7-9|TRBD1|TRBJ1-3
CASSLTGENTIYF
TGTGCCAGCAGCCTGACAGGGGAAAACACCATATATTTT